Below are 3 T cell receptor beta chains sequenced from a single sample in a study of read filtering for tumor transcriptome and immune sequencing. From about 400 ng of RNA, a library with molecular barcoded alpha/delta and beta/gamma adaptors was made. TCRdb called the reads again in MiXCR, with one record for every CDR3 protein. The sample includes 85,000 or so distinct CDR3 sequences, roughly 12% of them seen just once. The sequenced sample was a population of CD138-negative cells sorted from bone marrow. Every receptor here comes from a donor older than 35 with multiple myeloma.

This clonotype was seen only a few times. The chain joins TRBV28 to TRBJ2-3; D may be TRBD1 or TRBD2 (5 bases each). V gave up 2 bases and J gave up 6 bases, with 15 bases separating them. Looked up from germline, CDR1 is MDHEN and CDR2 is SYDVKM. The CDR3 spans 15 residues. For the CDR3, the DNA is TGTGCCAGCAGTTTAGGGACGACCGAATGGGATACGCAGTATTTT. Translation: CASSLGTTEWDTQYF.

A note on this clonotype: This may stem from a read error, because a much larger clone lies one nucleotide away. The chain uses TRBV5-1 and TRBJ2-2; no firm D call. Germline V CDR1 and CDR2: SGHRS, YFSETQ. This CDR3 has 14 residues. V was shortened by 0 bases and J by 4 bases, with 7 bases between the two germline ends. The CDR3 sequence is CASSLVQSTGELFF. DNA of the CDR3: TGCGCCAGCAGCTTGGTACAGAGCACCGGGGAGCTGTTTTTT.

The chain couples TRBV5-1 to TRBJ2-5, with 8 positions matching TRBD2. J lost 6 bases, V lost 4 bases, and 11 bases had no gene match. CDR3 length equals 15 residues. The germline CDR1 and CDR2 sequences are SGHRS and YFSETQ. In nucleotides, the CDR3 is TGCGCCAGCAGCGGCGGCGTAGCGGGAAAGCAGACCCAGTACTTC. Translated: CASSGGVAGKQTQYF. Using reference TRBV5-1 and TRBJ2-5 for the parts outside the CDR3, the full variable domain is KAGVTQTPRYLIKTRGQQVTLSCSPISGHRSVSWYQQTPGQGLQFLFEYFSETQRNKGNFPGRFSGRQFSNSRSEMNVSTLELGDSALYLCASSGGVAGKQTQYFGPGTRLLVL.